These 9 T cell receptor beta chains originate from one sample sequenced in a study of Ad26.COV2.S vaccination and SARS-CoV-2 variants. Measured with immunoSEQ multiplex PCR; TCRdb has only the in-frame clones, and not every one. Among more than 250,000 clones listed, 80% to 90% were seen once. Regarding treatment: around 19 received Ad26.COV2.S at low or high dose, single or two shots; several received placebo; per-sample allocation not given. The study sampled participants on day 63 after the first vaccine or placebo injection. Sequenced material: peripheral blood, taken in a trial of Ad26.COV2.S vaccine versus placebo. Receptors were obtained from a person aged 18-60 years who received the Ad26.COV2.S COVID-19 vaccine or a placebo.

This clone was seen at least ten times. The genes are TRBV4-1 and TRBJ2-1; no reliable D call. The CDR3 extends over 17 amino acids. Germline values: CDR1 MGHRA, CDR2 YSYEKL. V lost 2 bases to trimming and J lost 2 bases, with 16 bases between them. DNA for the CDR3: TGCGCCAGCAGCCAATTAGACCTGGGCTTCACCTACAATGAGCAGTTCTTC. It encodes CASSQLDLGFTYNEQFF.

The rearrangement joins TRBV5-1 to TRBJ2-7; D unclear. Germline-derived CDR1 and CDR2 are SGHRS and YFSETQ. The CDR3 has 15 amino acids. V lost 0 bases to trimming and J lost 4 bases, with 14 bases between them. Here the CDR3 DNA reads TGCGCCAGCAGCTTGGAAGGGCGCTCCCCATACGAGCAGTACTTC. It yields the protein CASSLEGRSPYEQYF.

J is TRBJ1-1 and V is TRBV30; 7 positions match TRBD1. CDR1 and CDR2 from the germline V gene are GTSNPN and SVGIG (reference sequence). This CDR3 is built from 12 residues. Trimming cost V 4 bases and J 4 bases; bases outside gene matches: 3. CDR3 sequence (DNA): TGTGCCTGGACAAGGGGGCCCACTGAAGCTTTCTTT. The encoded protein is CAWTRGPTEAFF.

The rearrangement links TRBV20-1 to TRBJ2-7; 7 bases fit TRBD1. CDR3 length: 14 residues. With V trimmed by 3 bases and J by 2 bases, 7 bases remained unmatched. From germline, CDR1 is DFQATT and CDR2 SNEGSKA (reference sequence). The CDR3 region has the DNA TGCAGTGCTAGTTCGGGCACAGGGGCCTACGAGCAGTACTTC. It encodes CSASSGTGAYEQYF.

In DNA, the CDR3 is TGTGCCAGCAGCCAATATAGCGGGACAGGGGTTTTGAACACTGAAGCTTTCTTT. Encoded protein: CASSQYSGTGVLNTEAFF. The V and J genes are TRBV27 and TRBJ1-1; TRBD1 agrees at 10 bases. Per the germline V gene, CDR1 is MNHEY and CDR2 is SMNVEV (reference sequence). There are 18 residues in the CDR3. V shed 6 bases, J shed 0 bases, and the junction held 13 bases outside the gene matches.

This clone was recorded once. The chain has TRBV3-1 (or the pseudogene TRBV3-2) and TRBJ2-1, with 10 bases aligning to TRBD2. CDR1 and CDR2 (germline): LGHDT, YNNKEL (reference sequence). The CDR3 sequence is 15 residues long. J was trimmed by 6 bases and V by 5 bases; bases with no gene match: 7. CDR3 region: CASSSLAGIFNEQFF. In nucleotides, the CDR3 is TGTGCCAGCAGCTCACTAGCGGGGATTTTCAATGAGCAGTTCTTC.

This chain uses TRBV3-1 (or the pseudogene TRBV3-2) with TRBJ2-6; the D gene is possibly TRBD1 (5 bases). Germline lookup yields CDR1 LGHDT and CDR2 YNNKEL (reference sequence). V lost 1 base, J lost 2 bases, and 15 bases lay in between. This CDR3 comprises 18 residues. DNA of the CDR3: TGTGCCAGCAGCCAAGGTTCGGGCAGGGTGGCTGGGGCCAACGTCCTGACTTTC. It specifies CASSQGSGRVAGANVLTF.

This chain links TRBV9 with TRBJ1-3; D gene uncertain. This CDR3 is 14 amino acids long. V lost 4 bases and J lost 0, with 8 bases in between. CDR1 SGDLS and CDR2 YYNGEE come from the germline V gene. The DNA for the CDR3 is TGTGCCAGCAGCCGAGCCGACTCTGGAAACACCATATATTTT. Its translation: CASSRADSGNTIYF.

This chain connects TRBV4-1 to TRBJ2-2; D may be TRBD1 (5 bases). This CDR3 is 14 amino acids long. Germline-derived CDR1 and CDR2 are MGHRA and YSYEKL. Trimming cost V 6 bases and J 0 bases, with 8 bases left between them. The CDR3 loop is CASSTTANTGELFF. The DNA of the CDR3 is TGCGCCAGCAGTACGACAGCGAACACCGGGGAGCTGTTTTTT.